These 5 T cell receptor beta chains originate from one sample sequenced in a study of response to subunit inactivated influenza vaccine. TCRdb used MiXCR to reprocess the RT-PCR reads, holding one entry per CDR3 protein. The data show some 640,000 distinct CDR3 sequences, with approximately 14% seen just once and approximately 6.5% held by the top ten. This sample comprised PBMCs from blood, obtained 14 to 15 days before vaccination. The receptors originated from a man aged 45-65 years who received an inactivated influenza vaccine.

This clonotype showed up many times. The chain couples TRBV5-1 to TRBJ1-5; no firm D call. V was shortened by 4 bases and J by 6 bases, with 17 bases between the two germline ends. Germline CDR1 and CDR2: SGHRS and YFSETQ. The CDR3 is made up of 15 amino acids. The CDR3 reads CASSADGNWAQPQHF. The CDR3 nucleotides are TGCGCCAGCAGCGCGGACGGGAATTGGGCTCAGCCCCAGCATTTT.

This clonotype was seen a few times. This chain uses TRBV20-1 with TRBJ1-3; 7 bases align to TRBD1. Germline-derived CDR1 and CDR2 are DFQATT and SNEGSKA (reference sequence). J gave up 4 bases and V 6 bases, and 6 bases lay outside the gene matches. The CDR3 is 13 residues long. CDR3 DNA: TGCAGTGCGGCGAGGGACAGCGGAAACACCATATATTTT. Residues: CSAARDSGNTIYF.

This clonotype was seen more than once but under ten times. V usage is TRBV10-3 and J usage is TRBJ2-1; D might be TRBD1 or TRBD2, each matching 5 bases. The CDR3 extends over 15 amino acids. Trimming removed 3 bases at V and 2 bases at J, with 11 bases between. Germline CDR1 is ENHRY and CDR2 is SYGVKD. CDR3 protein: CAISEGVGAYNEQFF. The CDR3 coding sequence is TGTGCCATCAGTGAAGGGGTGGGGGCCTACAATGAGCAGTTCTTC.

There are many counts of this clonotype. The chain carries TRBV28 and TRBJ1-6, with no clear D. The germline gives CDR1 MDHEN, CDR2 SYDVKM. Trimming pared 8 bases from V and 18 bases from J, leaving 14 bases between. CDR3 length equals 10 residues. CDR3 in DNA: TGTGCCAGCGGCCATAGGCGGACCCACTTT. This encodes CASGHRRTHF.

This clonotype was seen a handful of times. CDR3: CASSQAGTGNGSPLHF. The CDR3 nucleotides read TGTGCCAGCAGCCAAGCAGGGACAGGGAATGGTTCACCCCTCCACTTT. V usage is TRBV3-1 and J usage is TRBJ1-6; 9 bases align to TRBD1. The length of the CDR3 is 16 residues. The ends lost 1 base at V and 9 bases at J; junction bases unmatched: 7. Germline CDR1 and CDR2: LGHDT and YNNKEL (reference sequence). Full variable domain (outside the CDR3, taken from reference TRBV3-1 and TRBJ1-6): DTAVSQTPKYLVTQMGNDKSIKCEQNLGHDTMYWYKQDSKKFLKIMFSYNNKELIINETVPNRFSPKSPDKAHLNLHINSLELGDSAVYFCASSQAGTGNGSPLHFGNGTRLTVT.